The rows below give T cell receptor beta chains drawn from one sample of a study of T cell repertoires in cytomegalovirus infection. MiXCR was run by TCRdb on the reads, yielding one entry per CDR3 protein. This table holds about 490,000 distinct CDR3 sequences, approximately 15% found once. The sequenced sample consisted of CD8+ T cells from PBMCs. All receptors come from a human donor in good health (CMV status not recorded). Some clones in this sample may be carry-over from other donors' samples. Both conserved end residues are part of each CDR3. Fields, in order: J gene, V gene, D gene, clone size, CDR3 protein, CDR3 DNA. The D gene is left open where the match is weak. The listing skips clone size in some rows; elsewhere it reads once, few, many or a size class.

j_gene: TRBJ2-4
v_gene: TRBV27
d_gene: .
abundance: many
CDR3aa: CASAQGVKNIQYF
CDR3nt: TGTGCCAGTGCACAGGGCGTCAAAAACATTCAGTACTTC

j_gene: TRBJ2-7
v_gene: TRBV12-3/TRBV12-4
d_gene: TRBD1
abundance: .
CDR3aa: CASSGQDPAGYEQYF
CDR3nt: TGTGCCAGCAGTGGACAGGACCCTGCTGGCTACGAGCAGTACTTC

j_gene: TRBJ2-1
v_gene: TRBV2
d_gene: TRBD2
abundance: few
CDR3aa: CASRFTQLLAGSHYNEQFF
CDR3nt: TGTGCCAGCAGATTCACTCAACTACTAGCGGGTTCCCACTACAATGAGCAGTTCTTC

j_gene: TRBJ2-3
v_gene: TRBV5-5
d_gene: TRBD2
abundance: many
CDR3aa: CASSPTSGTDTQYF
CDR3nt: TGTGCCAGCAGCCCGACTAGCGGGACGGATACGCAGTATTTT

j_gene: TRBJ2-7
v_gene: TRBV6-5
d_gene: TRBD2
abundance: .
CDR3aa: CASRPTSGGPYEQYF
CDR3nt: TGTGCCAGCAGGCCTACTAGCGGGGGTCCCTACGAGCAGTACTTC

j_gene: TRBJ2-7
v_gene: TRBV28
d_gene: .
abundance: many
CDR3aa: CASSLYSGMSGEQYF
CDR3nt: TGTGCCAGCAGTTTATATAGCGGAATGAGTGGCGAGCAGTACTTC

j_gene: TRBJ2-7
v_gene: TRBV9
d_gene: .
abundance: once
CDR3aa: CASSPREDRSSYEQYF
CDR3nt: TGTGCCAGCAGCCCCCGAGAGGACCGCAGCTCCTACGAGCAGTACTTC

j_gene: TRBJ1-2
v_gene: TRBV5-1
d_gene: TRBD1
abundance: many
CDR3aa: CASSLAGTAYGYTF
CDR3nt: TGTGCCAGCAGTCTCGCCGGGACAGCCTATGGCTACACCTTC

j_gene: TRBJ2-3
v_gene: TRBV3-1
d_gene: .
abundance: .
CDR3aa: CASSRESRSTDTQYF
CDR3nt: TGTGCCAGCAGCCGGGAGTCAAGATCCACAGATACGCAGTATTTT

j_gene: TRBJ2-1
v_gene: TRBV6-1
d_gene: .
abundance: many
CDR3aa: CASSEGRPLNEQFF
CDR3nt: TGTGCCAGCAGTGAAGGCCGCCCACTCAATGAGCAGTTCTTC

j_gene: TRBJ2-1
v_gene: TRBV7-6
d_gene: TRBD2
abundance: many
CDR3aa: CASSLARAGRYNEQFF
CDR3nt: TGTGCCAGCAGCTTAGCGCGAGCGGGGAGGTACAATGAGCAGTTCTTC

j_gene: TRBJ1-2
v_gene: TRBV6-5
d_gene: TRBD1
abundance: few
CDR3aa: CASSYLSGGTTNYGYTF
CDR3nt: TGTGCCAGCAGTTACCTTTCAGGGGGGACAACTAACTATGGCTACACCTTC

j_gene: TRBJ1-5
v_gene: TRBV5-1
d_gene: TRBD1
abundance: .
CDR3aa: CASTPTGGIDQPQHF
CDR3nt: TGCGCCAGCACTCCGACAGGGGGAATAGATCAGCCCCAGCATTTT

j_gene: TRBJ2-2
v_gene: TRBV5-3
d_gene: .
abundance: .
CDR3aa: CASRQGGSGGGVGELFF
CDR3nt: TGTGCCAGCAGACAAGGTGGTAGCGGAGGGGGCGTCGGGGAGCTGTTTTTT

j_gene: TRBJ1-1
v_gene: TRBV11-2
d_gene: TRBD1
abundance: many
CDR3aa: CASSLELTGALNTEAFF
CDR3nt: TGTGCCAGCAGCTTAGAACTAACAGGGGCCCTGAACACTGAAGCTTTCTTT

j_gene: TRBJ2-4
v_gene: TRBV6-1
d_gene: .
abundance: .
CDR3aa: CASSESFRYLNIQYF
CDR3nt: TGTGCCAGCAGTGAAAGCTTCAGATACTTGAACATTCAGTACTTC

j_gene: TRBJ1-1
v_gene: TRBV9
d_gene: TRBD1
abundance: .
CDR3aa: CASSGDYRGSDTEAFF
CDR3nt: TGTGCCAGCAGCGGCGATTACAGGGGGTCGGACACTGAAGCTTTCTTT

j_gene: TRBJ2-7
v_gene: TRBV6-5
d_gene: TRBD2
abundance: .
CDR3aa: CASSYETSGRFPYEQYF
CDR3nt: TGTGCCAGCAGTTACGAGACTAGCGGGAGGTTCCCCTACGAGCAGTACTTC

j_gene: TRBJ1-5
v_gene: TRBV19
d_gene: .
abundance: .
CDR3aa: CASSRGTYNQPQHF
CDR3nt: TGTGCCAGTAGTCGCGGGACCTACAATCAGCCCCAGCATTTT

j_gene: TRBJ1-4
v_gene: TRBV6-5
d_gene: .
abundance: .
CDR3aa: CASISPREGNEKLFF
CDR3nt: TGTGCCAGCATTTCCCCTCGGGAGGGTAATGAAAAACTGTTTTTT

j_gene: TRBJ2-1
v_gene: TRBV19
d_gene: .
abundance: .
CDR3aa: CASRDGRGEQFF
CDR3nt: TGTGCCAGTAGGGACGGTCGGGGTGAGCAGTTCTTC

j_gene: TRBJ2-7
v_gene: TRBV7-3
d_gene: .
abundance: many
CDR3aa: CASSLSGGALYEQYF
CDR3nt: TGTGCCAGCAGCCTTAGCGGCGGAGCGTTGTACGAGCAGTACTTC

j_gene: TRBJ1-4
v_gene: TRBV4-1
d_gene: TRBD1
abundance: once
CDR3aa: CASSQEPLGTGGSTNEKLFF
CDR3nt: TGCGCCAGCAGCCAAGAGCCGCTCGGGACAGGGGGAAGCACTAATGAAAAACTGTTTTTT

j_gene: TRBJ1-5
v_gene: TRBV5-1
d_gene: .
abundance: many
CDR3aa: CASSLGTGQNQPQHF
CDR3nt: TGCGCCAGCAGCTTGGGTACAGGGCAGAATCAGCCCCAGCATTTT

j_gene: TRBJ1-1
v_gene: TRBV11-2
d_gene: TRBD1
abundance: .
CDR3aa: CASSLWGAGQKRMNTEAFF
CDR3nt: TGTGCCAGCAGCTTATGGGGGGCGGGACAGAAAAGGATGAACACTGAAGCTTTCTTT

j_gene: TRBJ2-7
v_gene: TRBV4-2
d_gene: .
abundance: many
CDR3aa: CASSQDRPIDHYEQYF
CDR3nt: TGTGCCAGCAGCCAAGATAGGCCTATCGACCACTACGAGCAGTACTTC

j_gene: TRBJ2-7
v_gene: TRBV9
d_gene: TRBD1
abundance: few
CDR3aa: CASSPHPGQGSYEQYF
CDR3nt: TGTGCCAGCAGCCCCCACCCCGGACAGGGGTCCTACGAGCAGTACTTC

j_gene: TRBJ1-2
v_gene: TRBV7-9
d_gene: .
abundance: .
CDR3aa: CASSSTRSGRDYGYTF
CDR3nt: TGTGCCAGCAGCTCAACCCGCTCCGGTCGGGACTATGGCTACACCTTC

j_gene: TRBJ1-2
v_gene: TRBV7-9
d_gene: TRBD1
abundance: many
CDR3aa: CASSLVAGGNYGYTF
CDR3nt: TGTGCCAGCAGCTTAGTGGCAGGGGGGAACTATGGCTACACCTTC

j_gene: TRBJ2-1
v_gene: TRBV27
d_gene: .
abundance: .
CDR3aa: CASSLTQSSYNEQFF
CDR3nt: TGTGCCAGCAGTCTGACTCAGAGCTCCTACAATGAGCAGTTCTTC

j_gene: TRBJ2-7
v_gene: TRBV27
d_gene: TRBD1
abundance: many
CDR3aa: CASSPMDRGREQYF
CDR3nt: TGTGCCAGCAGTCCCATGGACAGGGGGCGCGAGCAGTACTTC

j_gene: TRBJ2-1
v_gene: TRBV12-3/TRBV12-4
d_gene: .
abundance: few
CDR3aa: CASTLGGESYNEQFF
CDR3nt: TGTGCCAGCACCTTGGGGGGAGAGTCCTACAATGAGCAGTTCTTC

j_gene: TRBJ2-7
v_gene: TRBV6-5
d_gene: .
abundance: many
CDR3aa: CASSYSSIRTYEQYF
CDR3nt: TGTGCCAGCAGTTACTCGAGTATCAGAACCTACGAGCAGTACTTC

j_gene: TRBJ2-7
v_gene: TRBV27
d_gene: TRBD2
abundance: .
CDR3aa: CASSLLTGGRYEQYF
CDR3nt: TGTGCCAGCAGTTTACTCACGGGGGGTAGGTACGAGCAGTACTTC

j_gene: TRBJ2-2
v_gene: TRBV19
d_gene: TRBD1
abundance: few
CDR3aa: CASRWSGGSTGELFF
CDR3nt: TGTGCCAGTAGGTGGTCAGGGGGCTCCACCGGGGAGCTGTTTTTT

j_gene: TRBJ1-1
v_gene: TRBV5-6
d_gene: TRBD1
abundance: few
CDR3aa: CASRPRQGAEAFF
CDR3nt: TGTGCCAGCAGACCCCGACAGGGCGCTGAAGCTTTCTTT

j_gene: TRBJ2-1
v_gene: TRBV6-4
d_gene: TRBD1
abundance: many
CDR3aa: CASSRDSPNEQFF
CDR3nt: TGTGCCAGCAGTCGGGACAGCCCTAATGAGCAGTTCTTC

j_gene: TRBJ1-1
v_gene: TRBV10-3
d_gene: TRBD1
abundance: .
CDR3aa: CAISESGTGGTGTEAFF
CDR3nt: TGTGCCATCAGTGAGTCCGGGACAGGGGGGACGGGCACTGAAGCTTTCTTT

j_gene: TRBJ1-1
v_gene: TRBV28
d_gene: TRBD1
abundance: .
CDR3aa: CASSPAQGATEAFF
CDR3nt: TGTGCCAGCAGCCCTGCACAGGGGGCGACTGAAGCTTTCTTT

j_gene: TRBJ2-2
v_gene: TRBV27
d_gene: TRBD2
abundance: .
CDR3aa: CASSFYPTSGTGELFF
CDR3nt: TGTGCCAGCAGTTTCTATCCGACTAGCGGGACCGGGGAGCTGTTTTTT

j_gene: TRBJ1-6
v_gene: TRBV9
d_gene: TRBD1
abundance: few
CDR3aa: CASSERTGGNNSPLHF
CDR3nt: TGTGCCAGCAGCGAACGGACAGGGGGCAATAATTCACCCCTCCACTTT

j_gene: TRBJ1-1
v_gene: TRBV6-1
d_gene: .
abundance: many
CDR3aa: CASSMTANTEAFF
CDR3nt: TGTGCCAGCAGTATGACCGCTAACACTGAAGCTTTCTTT

j_gene: TRBJ2-7
v_gene: TRBV7-9
d_gene: TRBD1
abundance: many
CDR3aa: CASSPGDRALYEQYF
CDR3nt: TGTGCCAGCAGCCCCGGGGACAGGGCCCTCTACGAGCAGTACTTC

j_gene: TRBJ2-7
v_gene: TRBV6-1
d_gene: .
abundance: many
CDR3aa: CASTGSYEQYF
CDR3nt: TGTGCCAGCACCGGAAGCTACGAGCAGTACTTC

j_gene: TRBJ2-5
v_gene: TRBV15
d_gene: TRBD2
abundance: .
CDR3aa: CATSRDRLSGGQETQYF
CDR3nt: TGTGCCACCAGCAGAGATCGCCTTAGCGGGGGCCAAGAGACCCAGTACTTC

j_gene: TRBJ2-7
v_gene: TRBV27
d_gene: TRBD1
abundance: many
CDR3aa: CASRDPGQGAVEQYF
CDR3nt: TGTGCCAGCAGAGACCCGGGACAGGGGGCGGTGGAGCAGTACTTC

j_gene: TRBJ2-1
v_gene: TRBV11-2
d_gene: .
abundance: few
CDR3aa: CATVSGRVEQFF
CDR3nt: TGTGCCACCGTGTCGGGGCGTGTTGAGCAGTTCTTC

j_gene: TRBJ1-2
v_gene: TRBV7-8
d_gene: .
abundance: many
CDR3aa: CASSLVTENYGYTF
CDR3nt: TGTGCCAGCAGCTTAGTTACCGAGAACTATGGCTACACCTTC

j_gene: TRBJ1-1
v_gene: TRBV27
d_gene: .
abundance: many
CDR3aa: CASSDTGPLNTEAFF
CDR3nt: TGTGCCAGCAGTGATACGGGCCCGTTGAACACTGAAGCTTTCTTT

j_gene: TRBJ2-1
v_gene: TRBV4-1
d_gene: TRBD1
abundance: .
CDR3aa: CASSHRGQTYNEQFF
CDR3nt: TGCGCCAGCAGCCACCGGGGACAGACTTACAATGAGCAGTTCTTC

j_gene: TRBJ2-7
v_gene: TRBV5-6
d_gene: .
abundance: .
CDR3aa: CASSLRRAPSYEQYF
CDR3nt: TGTGCCAGCAGCTTACGGAGGGCCCCCTCCTACGAGCAGTACTTC

j_gene: TRBJ1-5
v_gene: TRBV6-6
d_gene: .
abundance: .
CDR3aa: CASTPGANQPQHF
CDR3nt: TGTGCCAGCACCCCAGGGGCCAATCAGCCCCAGCATTTT

j_gene: TRBJ1-1
v_gene: TRBV4-1
d_gene: TRBD1
abundance: .
CDR3aa: CASSPRPGTANTEAFF
CDR3nt: TGCGCCAGCAGCCCTCGTCCCGGGACAGCGAACACTGAAGCTTTCTTT

j_gene: TRBJ1-2
v_gene: TRBV27
d_gene: TRBD1
abundance: .
CDR3aa: CASSPGQAFPYGYTF
CDR3nt: TGTGCCAGCAGTCCCGGACAGGCCTTTCCCTATGGCTACACCTTC

j_gene: TRBJ2-7
v_gene: TRBV12-3/TRBV12-4
d_gene: .
abundance: many
CDR3aa: CASSWRDPYEQYF
CDR3nt: TGTGCCAGCAGTTGGCGGGACCCCTACGAGCAGTACTTC

j_gene: TRBJ2-1
v_gene: TRBV7-6
d_gene: .
abundance: many
CDR3aa: CASSSGGISHEQFF
CDR3nt: TGTGCCAGCAGCTCAGGAGGGATCAGCCATGAGCAGTTCTTC

j_gene: TRBJ2-6
v_gene: TRBV7-9
d_gene: .
abundance: few
CDR3aa: CASSLELKYRSSGANVLTF
CDR3nt: TGTGCCAGCAGCTTAGAGTTGAAGTATCGTAGCTCTGGGGCCAACGTCCTGACTTTC

j_gene: TRBJ2-1
v_gene: TRBV10-2
d_gene: TRBD2
abundance: many
CDR3aa: CASSRTSGVPNEQFF
CDR3nt: TGCGCCAGCAGTCGAACTAGCGGGGTGCCCAATGAGCAGTTCTTC

j_gene: TRBJ1-4
v_gene: TRBV7-9
d_gene: .
abundance: many
CDR3aa: CASSLEGGGPNEKLFF
CDR3nt: TGTGCCAGCAGCTTAGAGGGTGGCGGGCCTAATGAAAAACTGTTTTTT

j_gene: TRBJ1-1
v_gene: TRBV7-6
d_gene: .
abundance: many
CDR3aa: CASSTTGTEAFF
CDR3nt: TGTGCCAGCAGCACGACAGGTACTGAAGCTTTCTTT